This T cell receptor (beta chain) appears in the sequencing data of a study of T cell responses to AZD1222 COVID-19 vaccine. The table came from immunoSEQ multiplex PCR; TCRdb's copy has only in-frame clones and leaves some out. The table has under 150,000 clones, roughly 92% seen once. V was shortened by 0 bases and J by 10 bases, with 10 bases between the two germline ends. Germline V gene data show CDR1 as MNHEY and CDR2 as SVGAGI. The CDR3 is made up of 14 amino acids. The receptor was derived from an adult who received the AZD1222 COVID-19 vaccine. This specimen was peripheral blood, taken 28 days after the second AZD1222 dose. This chain connects TRBV6-5 to TRBJ1-6; D is ambiguous. As DNA, the CDR3 is TGTGCCAGCAGTTACTCAGGGCGGGAATCACCCCTCCACTTT. It is translated as CASSYSGRESPLHF.